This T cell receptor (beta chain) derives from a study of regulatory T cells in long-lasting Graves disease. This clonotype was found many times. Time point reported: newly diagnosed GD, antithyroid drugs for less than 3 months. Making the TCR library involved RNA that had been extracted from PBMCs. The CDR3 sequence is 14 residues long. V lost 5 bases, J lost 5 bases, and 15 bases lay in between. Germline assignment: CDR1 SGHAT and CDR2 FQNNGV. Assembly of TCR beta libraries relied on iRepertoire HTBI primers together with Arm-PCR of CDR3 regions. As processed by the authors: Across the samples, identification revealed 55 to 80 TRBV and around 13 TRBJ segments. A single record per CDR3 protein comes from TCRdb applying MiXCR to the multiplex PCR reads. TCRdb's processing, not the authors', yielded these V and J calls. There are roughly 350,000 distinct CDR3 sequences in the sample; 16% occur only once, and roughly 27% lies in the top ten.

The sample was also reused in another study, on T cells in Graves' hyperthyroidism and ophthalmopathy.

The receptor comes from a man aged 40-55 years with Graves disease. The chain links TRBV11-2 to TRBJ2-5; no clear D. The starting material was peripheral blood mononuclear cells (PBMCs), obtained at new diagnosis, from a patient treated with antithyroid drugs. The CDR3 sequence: CASSDLDGFETQYF. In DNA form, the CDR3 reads TGTGCCAGCAGCGACCTGGACGGTTTTGAGACCCAGTACTTC. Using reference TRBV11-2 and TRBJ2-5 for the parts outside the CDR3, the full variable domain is EAGVAQSPRYKIIEKRQSVAFWCNPISGHATLYWYQQILGQGPKLLIQFQNNGVVDDSQLPKDRFSAERLKGVDSTLKIQPAKLEDSAVYLCASSDLDGFETQYFGPGTRLLVL.